This T cell receptor beta chain was identified during a study of spatial heterogeneity in lung cancer. About the research overall: PBMC samples from follow-up, where available, were sequenced a median of about 22 months after resection.

Time point here: blood at routine non-recurrence follow-up after resection. In each case, whole RNA from tumor, nontumor lung or frozen PBMC was sequenced unsorted. Germline CDR1 reads SGHTA; CDR2 reads FQGTGA. There are 14 residues in the CDR3. The germline V and J ends were trimmed by 4 bases and 6 bases, with 15 bases remaining between them. This clonotype was observed many times. TCRdb fed the 5' RACE reads into MiXCR, producing one record per CDR3 protein. Here the sample spans fewer than 60,000 distinct CDR3 sequences, roughly 7.4% being singletons. This chain links TRBV7-3 with TRBJ1-1, with D maybe TRBD1 (5 bases). The sequence was collected from a female donor with early-stage non-small cell lung cancer. Sequencing used PBMCs, obtained at follow-up. CDR3 protein: CASSSGLWGSEAFF. DNA of the CDR3: TGTGCCAGCAGCTCCGGACTTTGGGGGTCTGAAGCTTTCTTT.